This TCR beta chain was captured in a study of OX40 agonist ivuxolimab in advanced cancers. Sequencing used immunoSEQ multiplex PCR; TCRdb keeps in-frame clones, though not all of them. The data show about 86,000 clones, with around nine tenths seen just once and roughly 1.5% held by the top ten. Blood sampling was done at baseline, cycle 4 day 1, and cycle 7 day 1. The sequenced sample was CD4+ or CD8+ T cells sorted from blood, obtained in a trial of the OX40 agonist ivuxolimab. This clonotype was sampled from an adult with an advanced solid tumor such as melanoma, head and neck, liver or kidney cancer.

For the CDR3, the DNA is TGTGCCAGCAGCTGGGACAGGGGAGCGGATACGCAGTATTTT. It encodes CASSWDRGADTQYF. This chain connects TRBV11-2 to TRBJ2-3; 10 bases agree with TRBD1. In germline, CDR1 is SGHAT, CDR2 FQNNGV. V dropped 4 bases and J dropped 6; count of bases not matched to a gene: 4. The CDR3 spans 14 residues.